This TCR beta chain was documented in a study of blood T cell repertoires in COVID-19. Study overall: There were acute and convalescent COVID-19 samples, and they came from the United States, Italy and Spain. From T cells, B-cell-depleted T cells, or PBMCs came the material, which was cDNA or gDNA.

Study processing details: Amplification from reference gene primers served as the basis for estimated nucleated cell counts. Libraries were prepared by immunoSEQ multiplex PCR; TCRdb keeps only in-frame clonotypes and omits some of them. V and J calls and clone size follow that table, whereas D and trimming were derived from the DNA. Among over 300,000 clones listed, 70% to 90% were seen once. The CDR3 is 16 residues long. The J segment lost 8 bases and the V segment lost 4 bases, leaving 10 bases of the junction unmatched. Germline V CDR1 and CDR2: SGDLS, YYNGEE. The specimen was peripheral blood. The chain uses TRBV9 and TRBJ1-4; 11 bases fit TRBD1. The clonotype comes from a human donor in a cohort sampled during active COVID-19. The DNA for the CDR3 is TGTGCCAGCAGCCCGAGGACAGGGGGCGTTGGGGAAAAACTGTTTTTT. Residues: CASSPRTGGVGEKLFF.